What follows describes a single TCR beta chain. Its antigen remains unidentified. V was trimmed by 0 bases and J by 4 bases, leaving 11 bases between them. Germline V CDR1 and CDR2: SGHTS, YDEGEE. This CDR3 region has 14 residues. Produced via immunoSEQ multiplex PCR; TCRdb's table is partial and in-frame only. The sample consists of around 100,000 clones, about nine tenths of them appearing once. These data come from a study of T cell responses to AZD1222 COVID-19 vaccine. Study-wide points: Spike-wide vaccine-associated CD4 TCRs dominated at 160-218 and 743-854. Among AZD1222 vaccinees, only six or seven were seropositive at baseline. Repertoires were obtained only post-peak T cell response.

The receptor was derived from an adult in good health. This chain connects TRBV5-8 to TRBJ2-7; possibly TRBD2 for D (6 bases). This material consisted of peripheral blood, taken on day 0 of AZD1222 vaccination. The DNA for the CDR3 is TGTGCCAGCAGCTTGGATGGGGGAGGATACGAGCAGTACTTC. Translated, it gives CASSLDGGGYEQYF.